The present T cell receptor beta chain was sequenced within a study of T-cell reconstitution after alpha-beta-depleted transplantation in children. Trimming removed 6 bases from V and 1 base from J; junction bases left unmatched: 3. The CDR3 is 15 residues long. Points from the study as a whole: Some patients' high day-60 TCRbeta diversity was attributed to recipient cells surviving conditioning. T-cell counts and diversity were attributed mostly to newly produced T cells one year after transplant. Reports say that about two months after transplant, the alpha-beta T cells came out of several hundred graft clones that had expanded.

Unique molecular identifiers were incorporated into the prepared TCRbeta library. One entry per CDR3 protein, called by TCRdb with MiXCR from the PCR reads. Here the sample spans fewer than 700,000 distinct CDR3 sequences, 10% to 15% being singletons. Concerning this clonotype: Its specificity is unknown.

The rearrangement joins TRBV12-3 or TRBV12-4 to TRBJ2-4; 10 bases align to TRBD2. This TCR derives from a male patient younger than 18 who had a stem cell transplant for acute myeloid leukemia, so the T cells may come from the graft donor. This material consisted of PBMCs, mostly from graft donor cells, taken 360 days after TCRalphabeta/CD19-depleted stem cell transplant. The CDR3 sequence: CASSLAGEAKNIQYF. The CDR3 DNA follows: TGTGCCAGCAGCCTAGCGGGAGAGGCCAAAAACATTCAGTACTTC.